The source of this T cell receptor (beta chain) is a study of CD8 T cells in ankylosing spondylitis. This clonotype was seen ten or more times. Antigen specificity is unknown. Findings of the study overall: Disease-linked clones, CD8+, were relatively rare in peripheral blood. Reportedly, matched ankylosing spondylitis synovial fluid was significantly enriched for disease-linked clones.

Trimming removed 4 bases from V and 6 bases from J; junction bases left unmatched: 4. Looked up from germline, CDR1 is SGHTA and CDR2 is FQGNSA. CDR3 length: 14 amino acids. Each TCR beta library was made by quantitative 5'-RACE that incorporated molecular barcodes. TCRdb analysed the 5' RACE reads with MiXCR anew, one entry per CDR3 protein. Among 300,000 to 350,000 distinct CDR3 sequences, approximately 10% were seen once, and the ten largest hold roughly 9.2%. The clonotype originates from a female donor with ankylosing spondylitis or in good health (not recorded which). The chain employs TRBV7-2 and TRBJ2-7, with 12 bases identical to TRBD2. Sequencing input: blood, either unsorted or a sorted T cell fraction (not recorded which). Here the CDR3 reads CASSSRTSGIEQYF. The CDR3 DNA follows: TGTGCCAGCAGCTCCAGGACTAGCGGGATCGAGCAGTACTTC.